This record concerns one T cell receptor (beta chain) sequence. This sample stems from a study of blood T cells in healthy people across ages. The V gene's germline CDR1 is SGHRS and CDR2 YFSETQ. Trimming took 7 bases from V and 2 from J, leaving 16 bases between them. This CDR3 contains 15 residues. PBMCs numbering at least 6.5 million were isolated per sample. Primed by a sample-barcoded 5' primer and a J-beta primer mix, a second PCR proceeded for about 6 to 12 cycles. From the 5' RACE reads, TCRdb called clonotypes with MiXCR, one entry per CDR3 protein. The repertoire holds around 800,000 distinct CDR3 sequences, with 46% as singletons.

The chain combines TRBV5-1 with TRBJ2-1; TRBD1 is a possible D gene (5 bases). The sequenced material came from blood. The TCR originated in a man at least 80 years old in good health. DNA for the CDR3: TGCGCCAGCGGTTCCCCGCAGGGTCCCTACAATGAGCAGTTCTTC. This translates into CASGSPQGPYNEQFF.